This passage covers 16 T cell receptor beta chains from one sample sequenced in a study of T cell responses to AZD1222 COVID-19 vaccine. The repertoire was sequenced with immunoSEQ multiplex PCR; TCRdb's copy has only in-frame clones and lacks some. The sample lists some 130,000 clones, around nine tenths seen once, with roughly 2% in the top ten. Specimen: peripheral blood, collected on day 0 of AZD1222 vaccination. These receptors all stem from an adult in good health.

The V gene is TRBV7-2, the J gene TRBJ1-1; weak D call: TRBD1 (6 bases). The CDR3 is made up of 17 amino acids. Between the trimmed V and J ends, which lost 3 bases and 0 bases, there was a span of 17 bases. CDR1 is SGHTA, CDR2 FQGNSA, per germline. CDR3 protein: CASSFLGGGRVNTEAFF. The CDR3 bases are TGTGCCAGCAGCTTCCTTGGGGGGGGCAGGGTGAACACTGAAGCTTTCTTT.

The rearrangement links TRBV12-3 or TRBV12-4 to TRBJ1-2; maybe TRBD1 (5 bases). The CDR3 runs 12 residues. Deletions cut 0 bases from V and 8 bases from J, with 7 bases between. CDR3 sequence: CASSLAGVGYTF. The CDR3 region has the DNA TGTGCCAGCAGTTTAGCGGGGGTCGGCTACACCTTC.

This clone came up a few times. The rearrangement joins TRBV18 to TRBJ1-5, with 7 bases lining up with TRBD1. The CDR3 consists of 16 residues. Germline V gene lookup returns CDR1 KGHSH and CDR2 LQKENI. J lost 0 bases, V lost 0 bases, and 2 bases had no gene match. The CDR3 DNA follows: TGTGCCAGCTCACCACCCGGGACAGATAGCAATCAGCCCCAGCATTTT. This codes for CASSPPGTDSNQPQHF.

The CDR3 region has the DNA TGTGCCACCAGCAGAGTCGGCTACGAGCAGTACTTC. This gives the protein CATSRVGYEQYF. The chain is built from TRBV15 and TRBJ2-7, with no clear D. Germline assignment: CDR1 LNHNV and CDR2 YYDKDF (reference sequence). V dropped 1 base and J dropped 3 bases, with 4 bases sitting between them. This CDR3 region has 12 residues. The variable domain in full, with the rest retrieved from reference TRBV15 and TRBJ2-7, is DAMVIQNPRYQVTQFGKPVTLSCSQTLNHNVMYWYQQKSSQAPKLLFHYYDKDFNNEADTPDNFQSRRPNTSFCFLDIRSPGLGDTAMYLCATSRVGYEQYFGPGTRLTVT.

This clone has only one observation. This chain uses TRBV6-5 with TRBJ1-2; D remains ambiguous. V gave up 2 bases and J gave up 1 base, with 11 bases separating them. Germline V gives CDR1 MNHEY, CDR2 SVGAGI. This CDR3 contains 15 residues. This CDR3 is CASSYRLSINYGYTF. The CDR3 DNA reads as TGTGCCAGCAGTTACAGGTTATCCATTAACTATGGCTACACCTTC.

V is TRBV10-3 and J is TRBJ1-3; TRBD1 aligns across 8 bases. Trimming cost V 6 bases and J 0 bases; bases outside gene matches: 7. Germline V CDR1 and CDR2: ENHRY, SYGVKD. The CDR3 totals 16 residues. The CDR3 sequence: CAIRGQASLSGNTIYF. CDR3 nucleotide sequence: TGTGCCATCAGGGGACAGGCCAGTCTCTCTGGAAACACCATATATTTT.

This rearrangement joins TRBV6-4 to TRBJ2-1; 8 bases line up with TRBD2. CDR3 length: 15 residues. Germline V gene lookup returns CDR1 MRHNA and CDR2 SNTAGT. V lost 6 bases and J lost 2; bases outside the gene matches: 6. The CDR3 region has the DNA TGTGCCAGCAGGCAATATAGCGGGGCCTACAATGAGCAGTTCTTC. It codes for CASRQYSGAYNEQFF.

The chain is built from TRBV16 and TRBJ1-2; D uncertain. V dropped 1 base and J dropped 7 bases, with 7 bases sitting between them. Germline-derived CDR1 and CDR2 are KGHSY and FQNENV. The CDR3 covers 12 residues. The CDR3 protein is CASSQWVLGYTF. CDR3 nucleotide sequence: TGTGCCAGCAGCCAATGGGTCCTTGGCTACACCTTC.

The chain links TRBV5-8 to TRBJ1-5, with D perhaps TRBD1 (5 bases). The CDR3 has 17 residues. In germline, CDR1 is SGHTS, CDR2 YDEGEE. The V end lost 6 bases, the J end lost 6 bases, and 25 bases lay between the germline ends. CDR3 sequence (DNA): TGTGCCAGCAACGAGAAAGCGGGAACAGGACATAGTCAGCCCCAGCATTTT. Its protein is CASNEKAGTGHSQPQHF.

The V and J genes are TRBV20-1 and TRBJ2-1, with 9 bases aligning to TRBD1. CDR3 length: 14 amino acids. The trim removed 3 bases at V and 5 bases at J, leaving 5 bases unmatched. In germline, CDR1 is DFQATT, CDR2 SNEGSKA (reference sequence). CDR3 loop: CSASRTGVHNEQFF. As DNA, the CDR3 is TGCAGTGCTAGTAGGACAGGGGTTCACAATGAGCAGTTCTTC.

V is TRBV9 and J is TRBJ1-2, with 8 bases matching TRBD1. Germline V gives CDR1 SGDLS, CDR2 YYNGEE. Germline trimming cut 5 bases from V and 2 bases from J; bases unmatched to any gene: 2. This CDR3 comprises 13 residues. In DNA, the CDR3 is TGTGCCAGCAGAGCAGGGGGCAACTATGGCTACACCTTC. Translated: CASRAGGNYGYTF.

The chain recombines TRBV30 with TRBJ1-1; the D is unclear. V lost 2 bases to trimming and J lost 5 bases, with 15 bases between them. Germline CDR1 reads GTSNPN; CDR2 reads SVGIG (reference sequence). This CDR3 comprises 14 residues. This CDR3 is CAWSLNIELTEAFF. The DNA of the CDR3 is TGTGCCTGGAGTTTAAACATTGAATTAACTGAAGCTTTCTTT.

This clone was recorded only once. CDR3 coding DNA: TGTGCCAGCAGTTTATGGGACGGAGGGGAGCAGTACTTC. Translating gives CASSLWDGGEQYF. This sequence joins TRBV28 and TRBJ2-7, with a possible D match to TRBD2 (6 bases). Germline V gives CDR1 MDHEN, CDR2 SYDVKM. The CDR3 spans 13 residues. V lost 0 bases and J 7 bases, leaving 10 bases between the germline ends. Drawing the rest from reference TRBV28 and TRBJ2-7, the complete variable domain is DVKVTQSSRYLVKRTGEKVFLECVQDMDHENMFWYRQDPGLGLRLIYFSYDVKMKEKGDIPEGYSVSREKKERFSLILESASTNQTSMYLCASSLWDGGEQYFGPGTRLTVT.

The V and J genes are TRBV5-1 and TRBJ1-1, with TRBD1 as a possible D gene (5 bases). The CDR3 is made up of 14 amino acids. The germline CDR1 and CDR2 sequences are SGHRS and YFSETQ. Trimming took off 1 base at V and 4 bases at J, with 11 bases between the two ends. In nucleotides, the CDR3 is TGCGCCAGCAGCTTGAAAGGGGTAGGCACTGAAGCTTTCTTT. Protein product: CASSLKGVGTEAFF.

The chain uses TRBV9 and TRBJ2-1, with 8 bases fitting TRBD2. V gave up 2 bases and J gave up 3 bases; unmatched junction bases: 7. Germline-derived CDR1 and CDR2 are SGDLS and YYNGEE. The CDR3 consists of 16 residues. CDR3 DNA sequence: TGTGCCAGCAGCGTCCTCAGCGGGGGAAGCTACAATGAGCAGTTCTTC. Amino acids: CASSVLSGGSYNEQFF.

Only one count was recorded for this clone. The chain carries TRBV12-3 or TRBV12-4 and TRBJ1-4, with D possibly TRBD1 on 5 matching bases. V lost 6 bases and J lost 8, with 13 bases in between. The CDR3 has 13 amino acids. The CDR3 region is CASSNYRREKLFF. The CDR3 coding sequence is TGTGCCAGCAGCAATTACAGGAGGGAAAAACTGTTTTTT.